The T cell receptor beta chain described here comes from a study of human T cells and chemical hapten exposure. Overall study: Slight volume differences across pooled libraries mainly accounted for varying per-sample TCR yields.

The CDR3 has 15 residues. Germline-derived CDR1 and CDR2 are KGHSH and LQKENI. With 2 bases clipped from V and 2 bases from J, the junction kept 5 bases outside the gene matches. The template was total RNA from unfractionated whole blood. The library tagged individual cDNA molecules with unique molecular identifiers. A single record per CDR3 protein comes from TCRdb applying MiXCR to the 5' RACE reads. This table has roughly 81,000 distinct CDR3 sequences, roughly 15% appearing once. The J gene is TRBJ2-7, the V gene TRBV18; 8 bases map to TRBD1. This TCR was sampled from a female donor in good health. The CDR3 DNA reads TGTGCCAGCTCACCAAGTCGGGACAGGACCTACGAGCAGTACTTC. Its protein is CASSPSRDRTYEQYF.